Listed here are 15 T cell receptor beta chains from one sample, sequenced in a study of T cell responses to AZD1222 COVID-19 vaccine. TCRdb's table, derived via immunoSEQ multiplex PCR, lists solely in-frame clones and lacks some. The sample includes 150,000 to 200,000 clones, approximately 90% of them seen just once. The starting material was peripheral blood, obtained on day 0 of AZD1222 vaccination. The receptors were gathered from an adult in good health.

The V gene is TRBV19, the J gene TRBJ1-5; D uncertain. CDR3 length: 16 residues. The germline V and J ends were trimmed by 1 base and 0 bases, with 10 bases remaining between them. Germline CDR1 is LNHDA and CDR2 is SQIVND (reference sequence). In DNA, the CDR3 is TGTGCCAGTAGTATAGCGCGCGGAGATAGCAATCAGCCCCAGCATTTT. Protein: CASSIARGDSNQPQHF.

V gene TRBV9 combines with J gene TRBJ1-3; D is undetermined. The CDR3 extends over 14 amino acids. Deletions cut 4 bases from V and 0 bases from J, with 8 bases between. Germline V gene lookup returns CDR1 SGDLS and CDR2 YYNGEE. CDR3 DNA sequence: TGTGCCAGCAGCCCAGTCGGCTCTGGAAACACCATATATTTT. As protein: CASSPVGSGNTIYF.

The gene calls are TRBV28 and TRBJ1-1, with a weak D call TRBD1 (5 bases). The CDR3 runs 18 residues. Germline CDR1 is MDHEN and CDR2 is SYDVKM. The V end was cut by 6 bases, the J end by 0 bases, with 23 bases between. In DNA form, the CDR3 reads TGTGCCAGCAGGAACTATCAGGGAAGGGCGGGGATGAACACTGAAGCTTTCTTT. Translating gives CASRNYQGRAGMNTEAFF.

J is TRBJ1-2 and V is TRBV4-2, with a tentative D call TRBD1 (6 bases). This CDR3 spans 16 amino acids. CDR1 and CDR2 from the germline V gene are LGHNA and YNFKEQ. V lost 4 bases, J lost 2 bases, and 17 bases lay in between. CDR3 region: CASSLFFPDRNYGYTF. The CDR3, as DNA: TGTGCCAGCAGCCTATTTTTTCCTGACAGGAACTATGGCTACACCTTC.

The gene calls are TRBV9 and TRBJ2-3; 9 nucleotides line up with TRBD1. This CDR3 is 15 amino acids long. Germline loops: CDR1 SGDLS, CDR2 YYNGEE. V shed 1 base, J shed 2 bases, and the junction held 2 bases outside the gene matches. As DNA, the CDR3 is TGTGCCAGCAGCGTAAGGGACAGGGACACAGATACGCAGTATTTT. Translated, it gives CASSVRDRDTDTQYF. Full variable domain (remainder filled in from reference TRBV9 and TRBJ2-3): DSGVTQTPKHLITATGQRVTLRCSPRSGDLSVYWYQQSLDQGLQFLIQYYNGEERAKGNILERFSAQQFPDLHSELNLSSLELGDSALYFCASSVRDRDTDTQYFGPGTRLTVL.

V usage is TRBV7-6 and J usage is TRBJ1-4, with TRBD1 identical over 7 bases. Germline V gene data show CDR1 as SGHVS and CDR2 as FNYEAQ. The V and J ends lost 5 bases and 7 bases, in that order; junction bases with no gene match: 10. The CDR3 is made up of 15 amino acids. The CDR3 DNA sequence: TGTGCCAGCAGCACCCCTGCGGGACAGACTGAAAAACTGTTTTTT. Residues: CASSTPAGQTEKLFF.

The CDR3 protein is CASSPQEGYTF. CDR3 nucleotides: TGTGCCAGCTCACCTCAGGAAGGCTACACCTTC. The chain recombines TRBV18 with TRBJ1-2; D ambiguous. Germline V lookup: CDR1 KGHSH, CDR2 LQKENI. The CDR3 length is 11 residues. V was clipped by 3 bases and J by 8 bases, with 7 bases between them.

The chain combines TRBV19 with TRBJ2-7; 7 bases are shared with TRBD2. Germline lookup yields CDR1 LNHDA and CDR2 SQIVND (reference sequence). V was clipped by 6 bases and J by 6 bases; unmatched bases: 14. This CDR3 is built from 15 residues. The CDR3 nucleotides are TGTGCCAGTAGCCCTCCTGGGGAGGGCCTCGGCGAGCAGTACTTC. Protein: CASSPPGEGLGEQYF.

The chain uses TRBV7-9 and TRBJ1-2; D is unresolved. CDR1 and CDR2 (germline): SEHNR, FQNEAQ (reference sequence). V was pared by 2 bases and J by 0 bases, with 7 bases between. The CDR3 contains 14 residues. The CDR3 is CASSLTSTNYGYTF. In DNA, the CDR3 is TGTGCCAGCAGCTTAACCTCGACTAACTATGGCTACACCTTC.

The V call is TRBV5-1, the J call TRBJ2-1; 12 nucleotides match TRBD2. The CDR3 has 18 residues. Germline V lookup: CDR1 SGHRS, CDR2 YFSETQ. V shed 4 bases and J 6 bases; nucleotides not matched to a gene: 14. CDR3 sequence (DNA): TGCGCCAGCAGCGGTGGCCTGGGACTAGCGGGCAAGGGCAATGAGCAGTTCTTC. This encodes CASSGGLGLAGKGNEQFF.

The V and J genes are TRBV19 and TRBJ1-4; possible D gene TRBD1, 6 bases. V lost 6 bases to trimming and J lost 4 bases, with 27 bases between them. This CDR3 is built from 19 residues. The germline V gene encodes CDR1 LNHDA and CDR2 SQIVND (reference sequence). CDR3 in DNA: TGTGCCAGTAGGATCTACCACGGGAGCAGACCAGGGGTTAATGAAAAACTGTTTTTT. Amino acids: CASRIYHGSRPGVNEKLFF. Combining the CDR3 with reference TRBV19 and TRBJ1-4 gives the whole variable domain DGGITQSPKYLFRKEGQNVTLSCEQNLNHDAMYWYRQDPGQGLRLIYYSQIVNDFQKGDIAEGYSVSREKKESFPLTVTSAQKNPTAFYLCASRIYHGSRPGVNEKLFFGSGTQLSVL.

This clone was detected only once. The chain recombines TRBV9 with TRBJ2-1; D is tentatively TRBD1 or TRBD2 (5 bases each). The CDR3 extends over 15 amino acids. Trimming removed 2 bases from V and 1 base from J, with 10 bases in between. The germline V gene has CDR1 SGDLS and CDR2 YYNGEE. The CDR3 here is CASSVRDPSYNEQFF. The CDR3 DNA reads TGTGCCAGCAGCGTCCGGGACCCTTCCTACAATGAGCAGTTCTTC.

This rearrangement joins TRBV21-1 to TRBJ1-6; the table's TRBD1 call for D was not verified on the DNA. TRBV21-1 is reported as a pseudogene. The CDR3 is 18 residues long. The CDR3, as DNA: TGTGCCAGCAGCTTCATCTCACGTCGACAGGGGTCCAATTCACCCCTCCACTTT. Encoded protein: CASSFISRRQGSNSPLHF.

The rearrangement links TRBV5-4 to TRBJ2-1; D call uncertain. V was trimmed by 0 bases and J by 5 bases, leaving 12 bases between them. The CDR3 is made up of 15 amino acids. The germline V gene has CDR1 SGHNT and CDR2 YYREEE (reference sequence). The CDR3 bases are TGTGCCAGCAGCTTGGCTGCGAGTCGGGACAATGAGCAGTTCTTC. It is translated as CASSLAASRDNEQFF.

This clone has a single count. The gene calls are TRBV11-2 and TRBJ2-7; TRBD1 matches at 8 bases. J gave up 3 bases and V 4 bases, and 5 bases lay outside the gene matches. CDR1 and CDR2 from the germline V gene are SGHAT and FQNNGV. The CDR3 is 14 residues long. For the CDR3, the DNA is TGTGCCAGCAGCTGGGGACAGGTTGACTACGAGCAGTACTTC. It is translated as CASSWGQVDYEQYF.